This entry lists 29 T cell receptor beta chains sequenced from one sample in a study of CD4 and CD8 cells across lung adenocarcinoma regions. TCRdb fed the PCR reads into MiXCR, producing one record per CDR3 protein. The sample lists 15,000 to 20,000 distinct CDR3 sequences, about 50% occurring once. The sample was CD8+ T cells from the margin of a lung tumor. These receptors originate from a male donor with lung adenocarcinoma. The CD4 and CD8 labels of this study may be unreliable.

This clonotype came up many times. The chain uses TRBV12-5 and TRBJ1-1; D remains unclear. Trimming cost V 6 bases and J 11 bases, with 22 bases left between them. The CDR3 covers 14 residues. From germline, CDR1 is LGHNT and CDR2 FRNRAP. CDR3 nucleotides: TGTGCTAGTGGCCCCCTTTTAGGCCACGGGGAGGCTTTCTTT. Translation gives CASGPLLGHGEAFF.

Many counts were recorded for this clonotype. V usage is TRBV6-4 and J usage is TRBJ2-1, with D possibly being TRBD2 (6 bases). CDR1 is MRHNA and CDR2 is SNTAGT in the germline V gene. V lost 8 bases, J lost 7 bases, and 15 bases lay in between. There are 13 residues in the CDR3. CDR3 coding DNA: TGTGCCAGCCGGGAGCCCATGCCGAATGAGCAGTTCTTC. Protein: CASREPMPNEQFF.

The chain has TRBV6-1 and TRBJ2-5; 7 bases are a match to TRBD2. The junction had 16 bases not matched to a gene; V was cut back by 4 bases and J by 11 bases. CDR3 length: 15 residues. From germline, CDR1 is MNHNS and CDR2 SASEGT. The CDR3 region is CASSGAGNPANEQYF. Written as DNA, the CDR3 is TGTGCCAGCAGTGGAGCGGGGAACCCCGCCAATGAGCAGTACTTC.

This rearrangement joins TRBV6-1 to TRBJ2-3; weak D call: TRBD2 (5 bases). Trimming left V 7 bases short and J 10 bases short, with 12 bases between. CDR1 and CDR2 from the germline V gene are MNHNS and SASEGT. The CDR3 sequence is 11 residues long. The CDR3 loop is CASTRTGAQYF. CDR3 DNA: TGTGCCAGCACCCGGACCGGGGCGCAGTATTTT.

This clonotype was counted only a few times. The CDR3 here is CASSLGSETQYF. The DNA for the CDR3 is TGTGCCAGCAGCTTAGGTTCGGAGACCCAGTACTTC. V gene TRBV7-6 combines with J gene TRBJ2-5; D is uncertain. Germline V gene lookup returns CDR1 SGHVS and CDR2 FNYEAQ. V was shortened by 1 base and J by 5 bases, with 5 bases between the two germline ends. The CDR3 totals 12 residues.

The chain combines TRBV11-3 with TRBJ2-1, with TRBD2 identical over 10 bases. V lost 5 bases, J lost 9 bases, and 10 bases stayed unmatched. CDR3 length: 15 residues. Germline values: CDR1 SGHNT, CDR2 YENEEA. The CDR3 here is CASSRSGRKGGEQFF. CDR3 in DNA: TGTGCCAGCAGCCGTAGCGGGAGGAAAGGGGGTGAGCAGTTCTTC. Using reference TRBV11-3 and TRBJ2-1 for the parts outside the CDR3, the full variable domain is EAGVVQSPRYKIIEKKQPVAFWCNPISGHNTLYWYLQNLGQGPELLIRYENEEAVDDSQLPKDRFSAERLKGVDSTLKIQPAELGDSAVYLCASSRSGRKGGEQFFGPGTRLTVL.

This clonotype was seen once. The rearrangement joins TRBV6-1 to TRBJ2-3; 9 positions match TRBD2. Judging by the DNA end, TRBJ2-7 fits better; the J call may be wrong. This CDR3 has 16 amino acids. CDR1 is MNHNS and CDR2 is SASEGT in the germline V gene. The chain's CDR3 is CASRGGVAGVTNTQYF. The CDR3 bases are TGTGCGAGCCGTGGGGGAGTAGCGGGAGTCACAAATACGCAGTACTTC.

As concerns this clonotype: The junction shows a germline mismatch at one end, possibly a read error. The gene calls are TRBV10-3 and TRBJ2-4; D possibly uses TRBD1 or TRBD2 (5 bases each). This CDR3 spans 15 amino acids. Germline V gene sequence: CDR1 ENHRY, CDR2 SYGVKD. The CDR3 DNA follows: TGTGCCCGCGACCCGGGGCTGGGAGCCAAAGACATGCAGTACTTC. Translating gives CARDPGLGAKDMQYF.

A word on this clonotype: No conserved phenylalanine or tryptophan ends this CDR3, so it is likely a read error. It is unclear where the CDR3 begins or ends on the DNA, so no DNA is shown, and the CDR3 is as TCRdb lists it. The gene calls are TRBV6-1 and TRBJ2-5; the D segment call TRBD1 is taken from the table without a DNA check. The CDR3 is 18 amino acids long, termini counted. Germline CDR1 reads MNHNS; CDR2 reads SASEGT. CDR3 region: CASGGAPGARLGPTTRYS.

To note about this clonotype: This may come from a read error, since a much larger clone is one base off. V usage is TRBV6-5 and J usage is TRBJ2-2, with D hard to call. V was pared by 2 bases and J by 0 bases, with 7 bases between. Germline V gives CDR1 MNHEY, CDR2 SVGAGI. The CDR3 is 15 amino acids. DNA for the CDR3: TGTGCCAGCAGTTACGCACGGACGAACACCGGGGAGCTGTTTTTT. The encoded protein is CASSYARTNTGELFF.

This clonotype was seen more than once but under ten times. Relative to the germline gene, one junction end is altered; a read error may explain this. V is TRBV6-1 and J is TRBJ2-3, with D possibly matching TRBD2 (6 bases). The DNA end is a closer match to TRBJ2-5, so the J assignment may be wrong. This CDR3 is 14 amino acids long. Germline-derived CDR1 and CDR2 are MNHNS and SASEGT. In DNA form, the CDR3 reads TGTGCCGGCAGAGGAGCCGGAGGGCCAGAGACCCAGTACTTC. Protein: CAGRGAGGPETQYF.

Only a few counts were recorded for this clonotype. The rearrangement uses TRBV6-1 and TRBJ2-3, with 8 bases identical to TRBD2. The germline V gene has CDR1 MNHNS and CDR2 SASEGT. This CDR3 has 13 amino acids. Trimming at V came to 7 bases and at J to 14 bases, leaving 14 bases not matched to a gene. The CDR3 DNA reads TGTGCCAGCAACCCTACTAGCGGCCTCCTTCCGTATTTT. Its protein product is CASNPTSGLLPYF.

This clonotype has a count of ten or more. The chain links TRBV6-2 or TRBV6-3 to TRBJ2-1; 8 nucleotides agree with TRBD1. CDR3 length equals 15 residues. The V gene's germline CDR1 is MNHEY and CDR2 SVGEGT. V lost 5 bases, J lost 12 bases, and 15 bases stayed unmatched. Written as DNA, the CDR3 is TGTGCCAGCAGTACCCGACAGGGGTCGGTCCGAGTGCAGTTCTTC. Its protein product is CASSTRQGSVRVQFF.

The CDR3 loop is CASAGDREETQFF. DNA for the CDR3: TGTGCCTCCGCCGGGGACAGGGAAGAGACCCAGTTCTTC. The chain links TRBV25-1 to TRBJ2-1, with 9 bases matching TRBD1. V shed 11 bases, J shed 13 bases, and the junction held 15 bases outside the gene matches. This CDR3 contains 13 residues. The V gene's germline CDR1 is MGHDK and CDR2 SYGVNS.

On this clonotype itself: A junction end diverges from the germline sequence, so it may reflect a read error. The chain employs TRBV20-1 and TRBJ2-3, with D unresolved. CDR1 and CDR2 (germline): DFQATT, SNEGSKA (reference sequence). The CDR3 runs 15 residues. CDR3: CSARPRPQVTDTQYF. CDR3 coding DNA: TGTAGTGCTAGACCCAGACCTCAGGTCACAGATACGCAGTATTTT.

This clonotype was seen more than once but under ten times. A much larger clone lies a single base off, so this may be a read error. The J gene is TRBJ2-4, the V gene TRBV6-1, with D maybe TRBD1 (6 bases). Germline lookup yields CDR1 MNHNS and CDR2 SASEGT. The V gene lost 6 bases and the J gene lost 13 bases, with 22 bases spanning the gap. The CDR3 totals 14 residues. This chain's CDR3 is CASRPGQSYNEQYF. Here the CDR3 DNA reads TGTGCCAGCAGACCGGGACAATCCTACAATGAGCAGTACTTC.

CDR3 sequence: CASSSTGMGYTF. The CDR3 DNA reads TGTGCCAGCAGTTCGACAGGGATGGGCTACACCTTC. The rearrangement links TRBV27 to TRBJ1-2, with 7 positions matching TRBD1. Germline V CDR1 and CDR2: MNHEY, SMNVEV (reference sequence). The CDR3 contains 12 residues. After removal of 4 bases from V and 8 bases from J, the junction contained 4 bases not matched to a gene.

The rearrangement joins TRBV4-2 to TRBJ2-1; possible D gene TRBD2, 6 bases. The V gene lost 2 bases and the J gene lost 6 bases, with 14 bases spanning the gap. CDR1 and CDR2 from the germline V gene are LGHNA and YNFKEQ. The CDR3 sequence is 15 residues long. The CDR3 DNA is TGTGCCAGCAGCCAAACCGGGACTTTTTTCAATGAGCAGTTCTTC. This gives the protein CASSQTGTFFNEQFF.

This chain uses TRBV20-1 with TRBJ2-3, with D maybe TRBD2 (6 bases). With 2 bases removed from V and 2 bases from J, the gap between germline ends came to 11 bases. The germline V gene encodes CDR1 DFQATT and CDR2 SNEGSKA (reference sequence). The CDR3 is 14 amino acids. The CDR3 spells CSARRAGPTDTQYF. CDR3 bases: TGCAGTGCTAGACGGGCGGGGCCCACAGATACGCAGTATTTT.

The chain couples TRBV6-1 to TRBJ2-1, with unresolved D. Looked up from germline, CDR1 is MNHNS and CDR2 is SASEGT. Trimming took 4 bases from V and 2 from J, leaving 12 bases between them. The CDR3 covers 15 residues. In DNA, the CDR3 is TGTGCCAGCAGTGTGAGCCCGCCGGCCTACAATGAGCAGTTCTTC. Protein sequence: CASSVSPPAYNEQFF.

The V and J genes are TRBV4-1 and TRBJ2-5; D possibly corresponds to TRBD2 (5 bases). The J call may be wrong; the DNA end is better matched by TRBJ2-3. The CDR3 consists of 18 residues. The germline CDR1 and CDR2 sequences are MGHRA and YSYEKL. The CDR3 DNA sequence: TGCGCCAGCAGCCAAGAACTGGTGGGGAGTAGCGGCACAGATACGCAGTATTTT. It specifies CASSQELVGSSGTDTQYF.

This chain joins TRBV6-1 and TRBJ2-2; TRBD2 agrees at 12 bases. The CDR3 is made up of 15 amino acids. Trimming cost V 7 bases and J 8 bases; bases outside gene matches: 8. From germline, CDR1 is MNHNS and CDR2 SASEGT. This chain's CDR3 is CASTGLAGIKGELFF. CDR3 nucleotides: TGTGCCAGCACCGGACTAGCGGGAATTAAAGGGGAGCTGTTTTTT.

CDR3 region: CAIMAPGQHTEAFF. The CDR3, as DNA: TGTGCCATCATGGCCCCCGGACAGCACACTGAAGCTTTCTTT. The genes are TRBV10-3 and TRBJ1-1; TRBD1 is a possible D gene (6 bases). The CDR3 is 14 residues long. Germline values: CDR1 ENHRY, CDR2 SYGVKD. The ends were cut back, 7 bases at V and 3 bases at J, with 15 bases in the middle.

The CDR3 sequence is CASSEQSNTEAFF. The DNA for the CDR3 is TGTGCCAGCAGTGAGCAGTCGAACACTGAAGCTTTCTTT. V and J are TRBV6-1 and TRBJ1-1; D call uncertain. Germline assignment: CDR1 MNHNS and CDR2 SASEGT. The length of the CDR3 is 13 residues. Deletions cut 3 bases from V and 1 base from J, with 6 bases between.

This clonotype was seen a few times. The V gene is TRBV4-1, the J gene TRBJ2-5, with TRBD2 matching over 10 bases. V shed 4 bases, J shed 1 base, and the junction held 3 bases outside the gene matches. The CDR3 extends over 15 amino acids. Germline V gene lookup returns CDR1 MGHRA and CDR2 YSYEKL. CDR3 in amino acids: CASSRAGGRQETQYF. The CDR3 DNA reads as TGCGCCAGCAGCCGAGCGGGGGGGCGCCAAGAGACCCAGTACTTC.

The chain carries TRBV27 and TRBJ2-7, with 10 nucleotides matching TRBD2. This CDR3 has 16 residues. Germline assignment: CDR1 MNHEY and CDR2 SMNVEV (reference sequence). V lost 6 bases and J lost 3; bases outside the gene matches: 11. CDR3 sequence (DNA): TGTGCCAGCAGGGCCGGACTAGCGGAAGATCACTACGAGCAGTACTTC. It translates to CASRAGLAEDHYEQYF.

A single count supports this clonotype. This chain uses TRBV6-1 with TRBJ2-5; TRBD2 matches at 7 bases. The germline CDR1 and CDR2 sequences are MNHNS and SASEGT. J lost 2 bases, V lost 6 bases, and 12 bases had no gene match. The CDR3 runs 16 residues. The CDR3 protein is CASRGLGSGVQETQYF. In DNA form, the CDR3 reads TGTGCCAGCAGGGGGCTCGGGAGCGGGGTTCAAGAGACCCAGTACTTC.

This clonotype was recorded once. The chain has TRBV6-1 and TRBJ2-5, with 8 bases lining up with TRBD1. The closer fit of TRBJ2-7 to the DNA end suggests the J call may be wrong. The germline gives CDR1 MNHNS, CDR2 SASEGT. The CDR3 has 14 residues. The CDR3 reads CASRPGLQGGEQYF. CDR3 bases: TGTGCCAGCAGACCAGGACTACAGGGGGGCGAGCAGTACTTC.

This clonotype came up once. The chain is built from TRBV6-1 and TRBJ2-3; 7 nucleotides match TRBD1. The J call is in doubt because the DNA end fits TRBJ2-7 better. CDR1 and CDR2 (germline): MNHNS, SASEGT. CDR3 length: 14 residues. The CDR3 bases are TGTGCGGGCAGAGGGGGCGGTGACCGAGATACGCAGTACTTC. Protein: CAGRGGGDRDTQYF.